This is a list of T cell receptor beta chains from one sample in a study of CD8 T cells in ankylosing spondylitis. TCRdb re-derived calls from the 5' RACE reads in MiXCR, one entry per CDR3 protein. The sample lists more than 600,000 distinct CDR3 sequences, around a fifth occurring once. Sequenced input: blood, either unsorted or a sorted T cell fraction (not recorded which). The receptors were gathered from a male donor with ankylosing spondylitis. Both conserved end residues are part of each CDR3. The D gene is left open where the match is weak.

d_gene	v_gene	CDR3aa
-	TRBV5-1	CASSGSVTTGELFF
-	TRBV4-3	CASSQDSGLPGNTIYF
-	TRBV12-3/TRBV12-4	CASSLGTSSPDTQYF
-	TRBV12-3/TRBV12-4	CASSLRASRTDTQYF
-	TRBV20-1	CSARASALGTGELFF
-	TRBV11-2	CASSLDQEGGTLYGYTF
-	TRBV10-3	CAITQDSATYGYTF
TRBD1	TRBV29-1	CSVEGGNRGLYTEAFF
-	TRBV3-1	CASSQDLGNYGYTF
TRBD2	TRBV5-1	CASSLVLAGQETQYF
TRBD2	TRBV7-2	CASSLWLAGEETQYF
-	TRBV5-1	CASSPAQSYYTGELFF
-	TRBV6-1	CASTRNTEAFF
-	TRBV5-1	CASSPFSDEQYF
TRBD2	TRBV4-1	CASSQAPGGGRFQETQYF
TRBD2	TRBV5-1	CASSARTSGGRETQYF
TRBD1	TRBV7-9	CASSSITGVHEQYF
-	TRBV29-1	CSHGSNTEAFF
-	TRBV7-9	CASSLANQGMDTGELFF
TRBD2	TRBV5-1	CASSGGTSAYYEQYF
-	TRBV6-2/TRBV6-3	CASSYSAGVTEAFF
TRBD1	TRBV20-1	CSARDRGMDEQYF
TRBD1	TRBV5-6	CASSSGQGYFPPATDTQYF
-	TRBV20-1	CSARAEPISGVPSGKLFF
-	TRBV10-3	CAISDGRTRAYEQYF
-	TRBV4-1	CASSQGGRLQETQYF
TRBD1	TRBV20-1	CSARRDRGIPTGNQPQHF
-	TRBV25-1	CASSEFGREGNQPQHF
TRBD2	TRBV27	CASSRLAEETQYF
-	TRBV20-1	CSARESVRNSPLHF
-	TRBV3-1	CASSRGTRLNEQFF
-	TRBV2	CASSEGGRLNTGELFF
-	TRBV4-2	CASSPLRRDRGYTF
-	TRBV4-2	CASSQDPRPLNRADTQYF
-	TRBV7-2	CASSLTLSSTDTQYF